This T cell receptor beta chain was found in a study of shared clonotypes between healthy human individuals. Across the whole study: Researchers assigned three CD4 naive, three CD4 memory, two CD8 naive and one CD8 memory plate to each donor. General study points: As a rule, naive subsets had a larger estimated richness than memory subsets. Genetic and exposure-history diversity was limited by the small donor number.

The sorted-subset replicate PCRs were given about 200 ng DNA, which is tens of thousands of T cell genomes. The table came from immunoSEQ multiplex PCR; TCRdb's copy has only in-frame clones and leaves some out. This sample has roughly 1,600,000 clones; about 98.5% occur once, and the top ten carry around 0.33%. CDR3 size: 15 residues. The V and J ends lost 2 bases and 0 bases, in that order; junction bases with no gene match: 0. As regards this clone: Antigen: not known.

The sample taken for sequencing was naive CD4+ T cells sorted from blood. The subset is: CD45RA+ positively selected. This chain uses TRBV6-7 with TRBJ2-5, with TRBD1 matching 10 bases. TRBV6-7 counts as an open reading frame of uncertain function. This clonotype was obtained from a young man in good health. The DNA for the CDR3 is TGTGCCAGCAGTTACGGGACAGGGGACCAAGAGACCCAGTACTTC. Amino acid sequence: CASSYGTGDQETQYF.